What follows are 18 T cell receptor beta chains derived from one specimen sequenced in a study of PD-L1 blockade in urothelial cancer. Indicated time point: pretreatment peripheral blood. Some clones are missing from TCRdb's copy, which holds only in-frame ones; the method was immunoSEQ multiplex PCR. The sample shows under 70,000 clones, 75% to 90% of them seen only once. The starting material was PBMCs, obtained around atezolizumab (anti-PD-L1) treatment. Receptors were obtained from a man aged 70 or older with urothelial cancer.

The chain links TRBV28 to TRBJ2-3; 9 positions agree with TRBD2. CDR1 and CDR2 (germline): MDHEN, SYDVKM. The trim removed 7 bases at V and 4 bases at J, leaving 12 bases unmatched. The CDR3 loop spans 16 amino acids. This CDR3 reads CASKPWREGFADTQYF. The DNA for the CDR3 is TGTGCCAGCAAACCTTGGCGGGAGGGTTTTGCAGATACGCAGTATTTT.

J is TRBJ2-3 and V is TRBV4-3; 7 nucleotides line up with TRBD1. Germline trimming cut 5 bases from V and 1 base from J; bases unmatched to any gene: 3. Germline V gene lookup returns CDR1 LGHNA and CDR2 YSLEER. The CDR3 runs 14 residues. This chain's CDR3 is CASSTTGGTDTQYF. The CDR3 nucleotides read TGCGCCAGCAGCACTACAGGGGGCACAGATACGCAGTATTTT.

The V call is TRBV6-1, the J call TRBJ2-7; 8 nucleotides match TRBD2. Per the germline V gene, CDR1 is MNHNS and CDR2 is SASEGT. The CDR3 extends over 15 amino acids. The ends lost 4 bases at V and 3 bases at J; junction bases unmatched: 8. The CDR3 coding sequence is TGTGCCAGCAGTGGCCGCGGGAGGTCCCACTACGAGCAGTACTTC. Protein sequence: CASSGRGRSHYEQYF.

The V call is TRBV5-1, the J call TRBJ2-3, with D possibly TRBD2 on 5 matching bases. The CDR3 contains 15 residues. Germline lookup yields CDR1 SGHRS and CDR2 YFSETQ. V shed 4 bases and J shed 3 bases, with 15 bases lying between them. The CDR3 here is CASSVSSRGTDTQYF. The CDR3, as DNA: TGCGCCAGCAGCGTTTCATCACGGGGAACAGATACGCAGTATTTT.

For this clone: One end of the junction fails to match germline, which may point to a read error. V and J are TRBV5-8 and TRBJ2-7; D remains ambiguous. CDR1 SGHTS and CDR2 YDEGEE come from the germline V gene. This CDR3 region has 8 residues. This CDR3 reads CASSLDGF. CDR3 nucleotide sequence: TGTGCCAGCAGCCTAGACGGTTTC.

This clone appeared many times. The chain links TRBV9 to TRBJ2-5, with TRBD1 matching 7 bases. V lost 4 bases to trimming and J lost 1 base; unmatched junction nucleotides: 4. The CDR3 loop spans 14 amino acids. The germline CDR1 and CDR2 sequences are SGDLS and YYNGEE. The DNA of the CDR3 is TGTGCCAGCAGCCTCAGACAGGGCCAAGAGACCCAGTACTTC. This gives the protein CASSLRQGQETQYF.

V usage is TRBV5-1 and J usage is TRBJ2-2, with D unclear. The V gene lost 0 bases and the J gene lost 4 bases, with 4 bases spanning the gap. CDR1 is SGHRS and CDR2 is YFSETQ in the germline V gene. The CDR3 contains 13 residues. CDR3 residues: CASSLDGTGELFF. The DNA for the CDR3 is TGCGCCAGCAGCTTGGACGGCACCGGGGAGCTGTTTTTT.

V gene TRBV11-2 combines with J gene TRBJ2-7; 9 positions match TRBD2. CDR1 and CDR2 (germline): SGHAT, FQNNGV. Trimming cost V 5 bases and J 4 bases; bases outside gene matches: 9. The CDR3 contains 15 residues. This CDR3 reads CASSLGAGGPYEQYF. The CDR3 DNA reads as TGTGCCAGCAGCCTTGGCGCGGGAGGGCCGTACGAGCAGTACTTC.

The chain employs TRBV5-4 and TRBJ2-6; D ambiguous. CDR3 length equals 15 residues. Germline loops: CDR1 SGHNT, CDR2 YYREEE (reference sequence). V shed 2 bases and J shed 2 bases, with 8 bases lying between them. The CDR3 bases are TGTGCCAGCAGCTTCGAGAGAGCTGGGGCCAACGTCCTGACTTTC. Amino acid sequence: CASSFERAGANVLTF.

The V call is TRBV6-5, the J call TRBJ1-2; 8 bases are a match to TRBD1. Germline loops: CDR1 MNHEY, CDR2 SVGAGI. The CDR3 length is 15 residues. V lost 2 bases and J lost 8; bases outside the gene matches: 10. DNA of the CDR3: TGTGCCAGCAGTTACACCGGACAGGGAGGTGAGGGCTACACCTTC. Amino acids: CASSYTGQGGEGYTF.

This clone was seen once. J is TRBJ1-2 and V is TRBV5-5; TRBD1 matches at 8 bases. The ends lost 0 bases at V and 8 bases at J; junction bases unmatched: 3. Germline V gene sequence: CDR1 SGHKS, CDR2 YYEKEE (reference sequence). The CDR3 spans 13 residues. CDR3 nucleotide sequence: TGTGCCAGCAGCTTGGCAGGGGGCGGAGGCTACACCTTC. Its protein is CASSLAGGGGYTF.

The V gene is TRBV2, the J gene TRBJ1-4, with a possible D match to TRBD1 (5 bases). Trimming shortened V by 4 bases and J by 4 bases, and 7 bases separated the two germline ends. Germline values: CDR1 SNHLY, CDR2 FYNNEI. The CDR3 totals 13 residues. CDR3 sequence: CASSGQLNEKLFF. CDR3 DNA: TGTGCCAGCAGTGGACAGCTTAATGAAAAACTGTTTTTT.

The rearrangement links TRBV11-2 to TRBJ2-5; D not resolved. Germline-derived CDR1 and CDR2 are SGHAT and FQNNGV. The CDR3 has 12 residues. V was cut by 2 bases and J by 5 bases, with 6 bases left in between. The CDR3 here is CASSLNLETQYF. CDR3 nucleotides: TGTGCCAGCAGCTTAAATCTTGAGACCCAGTACTTC.

The CDR3 DNA reads as TGTGCCAGCAGCCATCCGGGACAGAACACCGGGGAGCTGTTTTTT. Its translation is CASSHPGQNTGELFF. The genes are TRBV5-4 and TRBJ2-2; tentatively, D is TRBD1 (6 bases). The CDR3 loop spans 15 amino acids. The germline V gene encodes CDR1 SGHNT and CDR2 YYREEE (reference sequence). V was trimmed by 4 bases and J by 1 base, leaving 11 bases between them.

The chain's CDR3 is CASRGEGVYPYNEQFF. DNA for the CDR3: TGTGCCAGCAGGGGGGAGGGAGTCTACCCCTACAATGAGCAGTTCTTC. The gene calls are TRBV27 and TRBJ2-1; 7 bases are a match to TRBD2. J was trimmed by 2 bases and V by 6 bases; bases with no gene match: 10. Germline V gives CDR1 MNHEY, CDR2 SMNVEV (reference sequence). There are 16 residues in the CDR3.

The rearrangement links TRBV5-1 to TRBJ2-5, with 11 bases fitting TRBD2. CDR1 and CDR2 from the germline V gene are SGHRS and YFSETQ. The length of the CDR3 is 17 residues. The V gene end was trimmed by 0 bases and the J gene end by 2 bases; junction bases not matched to a gene: 6. As DNA, the CDR3 is TGCGCCAGCAGCTTGGTTGAGGGACTAGCGGAACAAGAGACCCAGTACTTC. Translated: CASSLVEGLAEQETQYF.

This sequence joins TRBV5-1 and TRBJ2-7; perhaps TRBD2 as D (6 bases). CDR3 length: 14 amino acids. CDR1 and CDR2 (germline): SGHRS, YFSETQ. Trimming cost V 5 bases and J 2 bases, with 14 bases left between them. The DNA of the CDR3 is TGCGCCAGCAGAGAACCCGGGGGACCCTACGAGCAGTACTTC. As protein: CASREPGGPYEQYF.

V and J are TRBV6-5 and TRBJ1-1; D uncertain. Germline CDR1 is MNHEY and CDR2 is SVGAGI. V was trimmed by 6 bases and J by 1 base, leaving 9 bases between them. The CDR3 contains 13 residues. CDR3 amino acids: CASSREGNTEAFF. CDR3 nucleotides: TGTGCCAGCAGCCGCGAGGGGAACACTGAAGCTTTCTTT.